This TCR beta chain is from a study of T cells generated in artificial thymic organoids (TCRdb year 2017). For the wider study: The study compared TCR alpha and beta CDR3 repertoires of CD8 single positive T cells derived from in vitro artificial thymic organoids with the repertoires of thymic and peripheral blood naive CD8 T cells. Displayed repertoire sequencing data were described as representative of three independent experiments.

TCRalpha and TCRbeta libraries were amplified in separate semi-nested PCR reactions using Advantage 2 and reverse primers located in the TRAC or TRBC constant regions. First-strand cDNA synthesis used between about 3.5 and 500 ng of total RNA. TCR cDNA libraries were generated by 5'-RACE using the SMARTer PCR cDNA Synthesis kit, with a poly-dT primer for first-strand synthesis. Sample-specific 5-nucleotide barcodes were carried by the semi-nested constant-region reverse primers, and the resulting products were cleaned using the Zymo DNA Clean and Concentrator-5 kit. Pools of up to ten barcoded samples were ligated to Illumina adaptors and sequenced on an Illumina MiSeq as 2 x 150 bp paired-end reads. The study's own analysis went as follows. Demultiplexed reads were aligned using BLAT against a custom library containing all human TRAV, TRAJ, TRBV, TRBD and TRBJ combinations from IMGT. The best BLAT hits were picked using pslCDnaFilter (-maxAligns=1, -ignoreIntrons), and custom Perl scripts were used to calculate clonotype frequencies. The public sequencing data were trimmed at Q25 with fastp and processed into clonotypes with MiXCR by TCRdb, which kept only in-frame beta chains. Here each entry gathers all rows of one CDR3 protein and keeps the most common genes and DNA. The V and J calls reflect TCRdb's pipeline rather than the authors' work. Counted in this sample were fewer than 5,500 distinct CDR3 sequences; 20% to 30% of them appeared once. The ten largest clones add up to approximately 3% of the sample.

This clonotype was seen more than once but under ten times. Its antigen remains undetermined. Per-nucleotide qualities are absent, and no much larger clonotype sits a single base away. What the authors observed across the whole study: Organoid-derived CD8 single positive T cells showed physiological TCR clonotype diversity comparable to thymic and blood naive CD8 T cells. Organoid-derived T cells showed no skewing in Valpha or Vbeta usage, which argues against dominance of unconventional lineages or clonal expansions.

Artificial thymic organoids were built by aggregating human HSPCs with MS5 murine stromal cells transduced with human DLL1, cultured at an air-liquid interface. Organoids were seeded with FACS-purified CD34+CD3- hematopoietic stem and progenitor cells depleted of residual T cells. Serum-free RB27 medium, consisting of RPMI 1640 supplemented with B27, FLT3L, IL-7 and ascorbic acid, was used for organoid culture. Prior to RNA extraction, CD3+TCRalphabeta+CD8 single positive T cells from organoids and thymus were isolated by FACS sorting. For each sample, total RNA was purified from roughly 40,000 to 200,000 sorted cells using the RNeasy Micro kit, and RNA quality was checked on an Agilent RNA 6000 Nano chip. The CDR3 measures 11 amino acids from cysteine to phenylalanine. Only the CDR3 part of the read is kept: 33 bases, read in frame from the first base. CDR1 and CDR2 (MNHEY, SVGAGI) derive from the germline V gene. A distance of 4 bases separates the germline ends of V and J, which lose 5 bases and 3 bases respectively.

The sequenced sample consisted of naive CD8+ T cells grown in artificial thymic organoids from cord blood stem and progenitor cells. The cell subset or site label corresponds to: CD3+TCRalphabeta+CD8SP T cells; for blood, CD45RO-CCR7+ naive CD8+ T cells. The chain links TRBV6-5 with TRBJ1-1; no confident D gene assignment can be made. The receptor's source is a human donor who gave cord blood stem cells for thymic organoid culture, a cardiac surgery patient who gave postnatal thymus, or a blood donor (not recorded which). Here the CDR3 is given as CASSPYTEAFF. Read as DNA, the sequence is TGTGCCAGCAGTCCCTACACTGAAGCTTTCTTT.